A selection of T cell receptor beta chains follows, all from one sample in a study of cytomegalovirus exposure and HLA in healthy donors. Profiling relied on immunoSEQ multiplex PCR, and the TCRdb table lists in-frame clones only, not all of them. The sample consists of roughly 160,000 clones, 80% of them appearing once. Material for sequencing was PBMCs. Receptors were obtained from a man in his late teens or twenties in good health and CMV-seropositive. The CDR3 runs from the conserved cysteine through the conserved F or W. A D gene is named only where the DNA matches it firmly. Part of the rows lack a size; the others show once, few, many or a class for expanded clones.

D | J | size | V | CDR3 | DNA
TRBD1 | TRBJ2-5 | few | TRBV5-1 | CASSWGQGAWETQYF | TGCGCCAGCAGCTGGGGACAGGGGGCTTGGGAGACCCAGTACTTC
NA | TRBJ2-2 | NA | TRBV7-2 | CASSLRSPGNTGELFF | TGTGCCAGCAGCTTAAGGTCTCCGGGTAACACCGGGGAGCTGTTTTTT
NA | TRBJ1-5 | few | TRBV4-1 | CASSQDKGLGQSNQPQHF | TGCGCCAGCAGCCAAGATAAGGGCCTAGGACAGTCTAATCAGCCCCAGCATTTT
TRBD2 | TRBJ2-2 | NA | TRBV6-5 | CASNPAGGTGELFF | TGTGCCAGCAACCCAGCGGGAGGTACCGGGGAGCTGTTTTTT
TRBD2 | TRBJ2-1 | NA | TRBV5-1 | CASSITSGRLNEQFF | TGCGCCAGCAGCATCACTAGCGGGAGGCTCAATGAGCAGTTCTTC
TRBD1 | TRBJ1-5 | NA | TRBV7-2 | CASSLETGARDQPQHF | TGTGCCAGCAGCTTAGAGACAGGGGCACGGGATCAGCCCCAGCATTTT
NA | TRBJ2-1 | NA | TRBV6-5 | CASSYSGWGGLEQFF | TGTGCCAGCAGTTACTCGGGTTGGGGCGGCCTGGAGCAGTTCTTC
TRBD2 | TRBJ2-1 | NA | TRBV5-6 | CASSVVGRREQFF | TGTGCCAGCAGCGTAGTCGGGAGGCGGGAGCAGTTCTTC
NA | TRBJ2-7 | NA | TRBV4-3 | CASSQDPQGRSYEQYF | TGCGCCAGCAGCCAAGATCCGCAGGGTAGGTCCTACGAGCAGTACTTC
TRBD1 | TRBJ1-2 | NA | TRBV6-5 | CASSYSRDRASGYTF | TGTGCCAGCAGTTACTCCCGGGACAGGGCGTCTGGCTACACCTTC
NA | TRBJ1-1 | NA | TRBV19 | CASTPRQNTEAFF | TGTGCCAGTACCCCTCGACAGAACACTGAAGCTTTCTTT
TRBD1 | TRBJ1-1 | NA | TRBV27 | CASSLVGQGNTEAFF | TGTGCCAGCAGTTTAGTGGGACAGGGCAACACTGAAGCTTTCTTT
NA | TRBJ1-6 | NA | TRBV10-3 | CAISEGSSYNSPLHF | TGTGCCATCAGTGAGGGGAGCTCCTATAATTCACCCCTCCACTTT
NA | TRBJ2-7 | NA | TRBV21-1 | CASPAGASYEQYF | TGTGCCAGCCCAGCGGGGGCTTCCTACGAGCAGTACTTC
TRBD2 | TRBJ2-7 | NA | TRBV4-2 | CASSQDGSGVSYEQYF | TGTGCCAGCAGCCAAGATGGTAGCGGGGTCTCCTACGAGCAGTACTTC
NA | TRBJ1-1 | NA | TRBV7-6 | CASSLASPNTEAFF | TGTGCCAGCAGCTTAGCTTCTCCTAACACTGAAGCTTTCTTT
NA | TRBJ2-1 | NA | TRBV30 | CAWSVPSLGASEQFF | TGTGCCTGGAGTGTCCCCAGTCTGGGAGCGAGTGAGCAGTTCTTC
TRBD2 | TRBJ2-1 | NA | TRBV18 | CASSPQVLAGGPGEQFF | TGTGCCAGCTCACCACAAGTACTAGCGGGGGGGCCAGGTGAGCAGTTCTTC
NA | TRBJ1-2 | NA | TRBV19 | CASSLTPSNYGYTF | TGTGCCAGTAGTCTTACTCCGAGTAACTATGGCTACACCTTC
NA | TRBJ1-1 | once | TRBV9 | CASSRHNTEAFF | TGTGCCAGCAGCAGACATAACACTGAAGCTTTCTTT
NA | TRBJ1-3 | few | TRBV30 | CAWSVLRGSFGNTIYF | TGTGCCTGGAGTGTACTGAGGGGGAGTTTTGGAAACACCATATATTTT
NA | TRBJ1-2 | NA | TRBV4-1 | CASTKTGNYGYTF | TGCGCCAGCACCAAGACAGGAAACTATGGCTACACCTTC
TRBD1 | TRBJ2-2 | once | TRBV11-3 | CASSLGLGQGGTGELFF | TGTGCCAGCAGCTTGGGACTCGGACAGGGAGGCACCGGGGAGCTGTTTTTT
NA | TRBJ2-3 | NA | TRBV11-1 | CASSTGHPRTDTQYF | TGTGCCAGCAGCACGGGACACCCCAGAACAGATACGCAGTATTTT
TRBD2 | TRBJ2-5 | NA | TRBV5-1 | CASSLVLAGGRQETQYF | TGCGCCAGCAGCTTGGTTCTAGCGGGAGGCCGCCAAGAGACCCAGTACTTC
TRBD1 | TRBJ2-1 | NA | TRBV7-2 | CASSLVGTGYNEQFF | TGTGCCAGCAGCTTAGTAGGGACAGGGTACAATGAGCAGTTCTTC
NA | TRBJ2-7 | NA | TRBV15 | CATSRDPGYEQYF | TGTGCCACCAGCAGAGATCCGGGATACGAGCAGTACTTC